This T cell receptor (beta chain) was sequenced in a study of glioma-infiltrating T cells after dendritic cell vaccination. General study points: Estimated pretreatment TIL content predicted outcome after dendritic cell vaccination.

The time point was: after dendritic cell vaccination, including at tumor progression/relapse. No glioblastoma patient carried an isocitrate dehydrogenase mutation. Turning to this clone: Its antigen is currently unknown.

The CDR3 covers 19 residues. The V segment lost 1 base and the J segment 5 bases; nucleotides outside the gene matches: 17. CDR1 and CDR2 from the germline V gene are SGHDT and YYEEEE. Method: immunoSEQ multiplex PCR; TCRdb's copy keeps in-frame clones and lacks some. The sample lists some 58,000 clones, about 83% seen once, with roughly 8.5% in the top ten. The source was blood, collected after dendritic cell vaccination. This clonotype was sampled from a human donor with glioblastoma. V usage is TRBV5-6 and J usage is TRBJ2-5; 10 nucleotides line up with TRBD1. The CDR3 DNA reads TGTGCCAGCAGCTTGAGACAGGGGGCGCGAATGGTCGTTCTGGAGACCCAGTACTTC. Translated, it gives CASSLRQGARMVVLETQYF.